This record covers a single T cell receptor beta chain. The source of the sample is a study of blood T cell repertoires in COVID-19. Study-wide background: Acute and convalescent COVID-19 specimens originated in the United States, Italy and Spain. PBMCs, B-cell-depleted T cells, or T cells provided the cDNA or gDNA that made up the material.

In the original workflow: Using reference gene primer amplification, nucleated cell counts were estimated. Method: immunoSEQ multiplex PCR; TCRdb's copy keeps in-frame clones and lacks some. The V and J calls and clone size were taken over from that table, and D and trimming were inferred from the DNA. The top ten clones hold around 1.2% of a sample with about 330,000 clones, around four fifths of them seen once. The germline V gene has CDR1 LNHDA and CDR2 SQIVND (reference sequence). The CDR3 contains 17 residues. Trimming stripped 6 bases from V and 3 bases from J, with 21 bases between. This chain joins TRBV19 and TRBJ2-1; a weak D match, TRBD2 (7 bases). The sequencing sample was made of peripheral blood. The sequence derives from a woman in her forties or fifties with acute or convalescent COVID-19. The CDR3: CASRLTEGGGRYNEQFF. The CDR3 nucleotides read TGTGCCAGTAGGTTGACGGAAGGCGGGGGCCGCTACAATGAGCAGTTCTTC.